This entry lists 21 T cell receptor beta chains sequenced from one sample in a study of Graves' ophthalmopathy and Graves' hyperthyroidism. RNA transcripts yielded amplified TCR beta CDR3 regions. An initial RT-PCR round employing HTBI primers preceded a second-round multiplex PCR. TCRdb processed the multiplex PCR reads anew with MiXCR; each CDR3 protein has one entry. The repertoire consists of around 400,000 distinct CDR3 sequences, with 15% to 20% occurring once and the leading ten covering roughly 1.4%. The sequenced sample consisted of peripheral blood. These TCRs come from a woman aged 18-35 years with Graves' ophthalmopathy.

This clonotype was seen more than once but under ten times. This chain's CDR3 is CSAGNRGPSNTGELFF. The CDR3 DNA reads TGCAGCGCCGGGAACAGGGGGCCCTCGAACACCGGGGAGCTGTTTTTT. The chain uses TRBV29-1 and TRBJ2-2, with 9 bases that match TRBD1. CDR1 is SQVTM, CDR2 ANQGSEA, per germline. With V trimmed by 7 bases and J by 0 bases, 9 bases remained unmatched. The CDR3 extends over 16 amino acids.

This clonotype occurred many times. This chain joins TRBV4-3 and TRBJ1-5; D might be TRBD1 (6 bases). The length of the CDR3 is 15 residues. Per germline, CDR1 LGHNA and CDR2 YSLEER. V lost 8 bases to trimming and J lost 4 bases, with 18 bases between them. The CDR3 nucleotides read TGCGCCAGCGCCGAGGGGGTCGGCGATAATCAGCCCCAGCATTTT. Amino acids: CASAEGVGDNQPQHF.

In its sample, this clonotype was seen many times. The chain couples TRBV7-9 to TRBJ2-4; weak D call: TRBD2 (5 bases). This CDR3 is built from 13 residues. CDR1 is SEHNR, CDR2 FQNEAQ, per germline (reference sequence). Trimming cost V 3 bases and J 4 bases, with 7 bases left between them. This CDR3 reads CASSFPGKNIQYF. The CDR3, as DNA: TGTGCCAGCAGCTTTCCGGGGAAAAACATTCAGTACTTC.

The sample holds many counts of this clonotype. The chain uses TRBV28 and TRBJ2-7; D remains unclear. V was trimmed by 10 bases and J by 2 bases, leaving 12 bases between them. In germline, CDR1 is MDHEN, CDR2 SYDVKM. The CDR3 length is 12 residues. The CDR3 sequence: CATSTPPYEQYF. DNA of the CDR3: TGTGCCACCAGCACCCCGCCCTACGAGCAGTACTTC.

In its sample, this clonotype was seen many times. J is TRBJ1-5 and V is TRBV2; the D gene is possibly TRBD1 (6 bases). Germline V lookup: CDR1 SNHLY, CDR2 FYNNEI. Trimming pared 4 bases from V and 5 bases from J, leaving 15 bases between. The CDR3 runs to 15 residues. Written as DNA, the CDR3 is TGTGCCAGCAGTGTGAGACAGGAACTACATCAGCCCCAGCATTTT. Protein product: CASSVRQELHQPQHF.

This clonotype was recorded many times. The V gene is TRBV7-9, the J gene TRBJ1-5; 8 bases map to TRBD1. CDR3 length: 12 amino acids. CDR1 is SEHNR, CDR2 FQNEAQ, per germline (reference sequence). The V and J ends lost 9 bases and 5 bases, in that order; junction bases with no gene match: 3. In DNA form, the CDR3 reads TGTGCCAGTCAGGGGGCTGATCAGCCCCAGCATTTT. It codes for CASQGADQPQHF.

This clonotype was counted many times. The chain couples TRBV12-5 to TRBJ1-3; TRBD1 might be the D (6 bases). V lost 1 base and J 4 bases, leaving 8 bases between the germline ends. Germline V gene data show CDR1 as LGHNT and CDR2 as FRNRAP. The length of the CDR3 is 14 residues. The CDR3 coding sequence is TGTGCTAGTGGTTTGGACGGACAGGGAAACACCATATATTTT. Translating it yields CASGLDGQGNTIYF.

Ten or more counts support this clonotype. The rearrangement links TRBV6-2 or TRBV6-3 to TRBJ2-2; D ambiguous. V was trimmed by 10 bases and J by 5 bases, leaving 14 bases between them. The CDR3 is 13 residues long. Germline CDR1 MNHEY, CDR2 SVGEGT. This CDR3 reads CATQPDWTGELFF. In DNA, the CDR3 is TGTGCCACCCAGCCCGACTGGACCGGGGAGCTGTTTTTT.

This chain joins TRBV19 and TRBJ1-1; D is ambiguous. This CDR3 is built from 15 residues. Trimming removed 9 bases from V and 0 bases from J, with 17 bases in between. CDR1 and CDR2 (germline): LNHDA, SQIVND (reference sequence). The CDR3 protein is CASRLGNRMNTEAFF. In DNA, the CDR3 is TGTGCCAGCCGGTTAGGGAACCGCATGAACACTGAAGCTTTCTTT.

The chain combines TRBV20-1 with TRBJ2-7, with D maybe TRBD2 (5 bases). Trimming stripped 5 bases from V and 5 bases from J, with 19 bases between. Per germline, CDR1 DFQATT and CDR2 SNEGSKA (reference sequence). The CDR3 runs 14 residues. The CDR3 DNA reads TGCAGTGCTGCTGGAGGTAGGGTAAGAGACGAGCAGTACTTC. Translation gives CSAAGGRVRDEQYF.

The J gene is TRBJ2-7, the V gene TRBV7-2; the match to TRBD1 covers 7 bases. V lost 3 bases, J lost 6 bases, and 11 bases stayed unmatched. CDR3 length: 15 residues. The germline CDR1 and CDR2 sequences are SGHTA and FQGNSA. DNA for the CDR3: TGTGCCAGCAGCTTGTACTTACAGGGGAGAAGCGAGCAGTACTTC. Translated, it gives CASSLYLQGRSEQYF.

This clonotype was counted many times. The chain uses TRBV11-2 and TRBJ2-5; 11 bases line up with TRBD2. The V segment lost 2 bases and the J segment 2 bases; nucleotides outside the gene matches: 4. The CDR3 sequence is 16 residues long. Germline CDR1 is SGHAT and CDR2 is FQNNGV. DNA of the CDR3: TGTGCCAGCAGCTTACTAGCTAGCGGGGGGCAAGAGACCCAGTACTTC. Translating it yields CASSLLASGGQETQYF.

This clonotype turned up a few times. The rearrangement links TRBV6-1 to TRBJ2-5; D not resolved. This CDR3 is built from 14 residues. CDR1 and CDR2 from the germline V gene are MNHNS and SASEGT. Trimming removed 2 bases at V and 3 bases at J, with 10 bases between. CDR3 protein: CASSESPAEETQYF. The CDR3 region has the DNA TGTGCCAGCAGTGAATCACCCGCCGAAGAGACCCAGTACTTC.

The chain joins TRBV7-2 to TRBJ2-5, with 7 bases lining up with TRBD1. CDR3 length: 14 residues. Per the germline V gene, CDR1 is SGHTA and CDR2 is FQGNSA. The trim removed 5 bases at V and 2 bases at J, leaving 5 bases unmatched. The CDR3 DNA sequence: TGTGCCAGCAGCCCAGGGGACAGTCAAGAGACCCAGTACTTC. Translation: CASSPGDSQETQYF.

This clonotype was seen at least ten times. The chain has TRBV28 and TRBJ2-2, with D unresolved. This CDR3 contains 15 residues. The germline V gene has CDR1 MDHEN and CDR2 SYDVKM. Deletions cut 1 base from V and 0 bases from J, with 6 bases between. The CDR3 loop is CASSLFLPNTGELFF. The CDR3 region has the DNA TGTGCCAGCAGTTTATTTCTACCGAACACCGGGGAGCTGTTTTTT. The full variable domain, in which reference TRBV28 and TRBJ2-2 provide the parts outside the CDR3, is DVKVTQSSRYLVKRTGEKVFLECVQDMDHENMFWYRQDPGLGLRLIYFSYDVKMKEKGDIPEGYSVSREKKERFSLILESASTNQTSMYLCASSLFLPNTGELFFGEGSRLTVL.

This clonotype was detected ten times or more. The CDR3 is CASRPARTGGTKNIQYF. Here the CDR3 DNA reads TGTGCCAGCAGGCCCGCCCGCACAGGGGGGACCAAAAACATTCAGTACTTC. The chain carries TRBV7-8 and TRBJ2-4, with TRBD1 identical over 8 bases. CDR3 length: 17 residues. Losses at the gene ends were 6 bases for V and 2 bases for J; bases not matched to a gene: 12. Germline V gene lookup returns CDR1 SGHVS and CDR2 FQNEAQ.

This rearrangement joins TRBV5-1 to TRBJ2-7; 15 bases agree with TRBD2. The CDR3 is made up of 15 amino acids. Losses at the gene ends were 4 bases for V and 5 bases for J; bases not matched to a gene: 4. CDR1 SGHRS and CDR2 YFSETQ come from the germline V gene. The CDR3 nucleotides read TGCGCCAGCAGCCCCGGGACTAGCGGGAGGAACGAGCAGTACTTC. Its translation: CASSPGTSGRNEQYF.

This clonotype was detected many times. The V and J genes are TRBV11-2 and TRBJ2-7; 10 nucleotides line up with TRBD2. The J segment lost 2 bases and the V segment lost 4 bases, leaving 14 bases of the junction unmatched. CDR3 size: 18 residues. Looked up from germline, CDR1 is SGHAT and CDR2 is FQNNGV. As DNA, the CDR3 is TGTGCCAGCAGCTCGCTCGGGCGCAGCGGGAGGGAGCCCTACGAGCAGTACTTC. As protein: CASSSLGRSGREPYEQYF.

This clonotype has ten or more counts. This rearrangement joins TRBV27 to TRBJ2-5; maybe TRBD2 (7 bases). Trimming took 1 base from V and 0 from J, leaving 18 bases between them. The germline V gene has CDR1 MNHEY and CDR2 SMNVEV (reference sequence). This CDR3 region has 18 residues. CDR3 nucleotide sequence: TGTGCCAGCAGTTTATATGGGGGGGGCAGGGCGTACCAAGAGACCCAGTACTTC. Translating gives CASSLYGGGRAYQETQYF.

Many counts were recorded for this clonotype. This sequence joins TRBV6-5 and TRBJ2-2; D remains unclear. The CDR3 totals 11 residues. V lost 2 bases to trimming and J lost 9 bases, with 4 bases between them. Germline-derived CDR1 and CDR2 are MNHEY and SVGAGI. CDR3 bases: TGTGCCAGCAGTTACGGGCGGGAGCTGTTTTTT. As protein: CASSYGRELFF.

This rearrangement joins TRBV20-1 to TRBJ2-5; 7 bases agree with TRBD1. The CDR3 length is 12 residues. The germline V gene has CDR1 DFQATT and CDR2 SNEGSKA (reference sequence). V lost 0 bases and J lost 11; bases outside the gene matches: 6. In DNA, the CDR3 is TGCAGTGCTAGAGAATTTCAGGGGGAACAGTACTTC. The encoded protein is CSAREFQGEQYF.